This TCR beta chain appears in the sequencing data of a study of OX40 agonist ivuxolimab in advanced cancers. On the study more broadly: Ivuxolimab, an antibody that agonizes OX40 (CD134), was administered to the patients. Patients achieving partial responses numbered three: one hepatocellular carcinoma case and two cutaneous melanoma cases.

Libraries were prepared by immunoSEQ multiplex PCR; TCRdb keeps only in-frame clonotypes and omits some of them. The sample shows 35,000 to 45,000 clones, 82% of them seen only once. Study-level points and caveats: Among some nonresponders, normalized T-cell clonal expansion was also low.

With respect to this clone: Antigen unknown.

The sequence came from an adult with an advanced solid tumor such as melanoma, head and neck, liver or kidney cancer. Sequencing was performed on CD4+ or CD8+ T cells sorted from blood, taken in a trial of the OX40 agonist ivuxolimab.

In DNA, the CDR3 is TGTGCCATCGGGAGAGGGGAAGATACGCAGTATTTT. It yields the protein CAIGRGEDTQYF. The chain uses TRBV10-3 and TRBJ2-3; possibly TRBD1 or TRBD2 for D (5 bases each). Trimming cost V 8 bases and J 5 bases, with 11 bases left between them. Germline CDR1 is ENHRY and CDR2 is SYGVKD. This CDR3 has 12 residues.